The 21 T cell receptor beta chains given below trace back to one sample, sequenced in a study of identical twins (dated by TCRdb to 2016 to 2017). Libraries were made using 5' RACE. Sequenced using an Illumina HiSeq 2000. The raw public reads went through TCRdb reprocessing: fastp at Q25, MiXCR clone calling, in-frame beta chains kept. When rows share a CDR3 protein, they turn into one entry using the most common DNA and genes. The sample table records 250,000 to 300,000 distinct CDR3 sequences; around 8% of these occur just once. The ten top clones hold over 2.5% of the sample. The sample was also reused in another study, on yellow fever vaccine responses in identical twins.

Sequenced input: CD8+ T cells sorted from blood. The source of these receptors is a woman aged 18-35 years in good health.

The chain recombines TRBV7-2 with TRBJ2-5; D remains ambiguous. This CDR3 has 14 amino acids. Germline CDR1 is SGHTA and CDR2 is FQGNSA. Trimming took off 1 base at V and 1 base at J, with 7 bases between the two ends. The CDR3 sequence: CASSLVVRQETQYF. The DNA for the CDR3 is TGTGCCAGCAGCTTAGTGGTCCGCCAAGAGACCCAGTACTTC.

This clonotype has a count of ten or more. The chain has TRBV6-5 and TRBJ2-7; D not resolved. Trimming removed 6 bases from V and 6 bases from J, with 9 bases in between. CDR1 is MNHEY, CDR2 SVGAGI, per germline. This CDR3 region has 11 residues. This CDR3 reads CASRAAFEQYF. For the CDR3, the DNA is TGTGCCAGCAGGGCAGCGTTCGAGCAGTACTTC.

This clonotype was seen more than once but under ten times. The CDR3: CASSSGTGPSYNEQFF. The CDR3 region has the DNA TGTGCCAGCAGCTCGGGGACTGGACCGTCATACAATGAGCAGTTCTTC. The J gene is TRBJ2-1, the V gene TRBV11-2; a weak D match, TRBD2 (6 bases). Germline V CDR1 and CDR2: SGHAT, FQNNGV. The CDR3 has 16 residues. V gave up 4 bases and J gave up 4 bases, with 17 bases separating them.

This clonotype has more than one count but fewer than ten. The chain has TRBV4-3 and TRBJ2-1, with D perhaps TRBD1 (5 bases). The ends were cut back, 0 bases at V and 2 bases at J, with 8 bases in the middle. This CDR3 contains 15 residues. Germline loops: CDR1 LGHNA, CDR2 YSLEER. The CDR3 reads CASSQETVTYNEQFF. The DNA of the CDR3 is TGCGCCAGCAGCCAAGAGACAGTCACCTACAATGAGCAGTTCTTC.

The V and J genes are TRBV5-1 and TRBJ2-3; D perhaps matches TRBD2 (5 bases). Germline CDR1 and CDR2: SGHRS and YFSETQ. The CDR3 covers 16 residues. The V gene lost 0 bases and the J gene lost 4 bases, with 15 bases spanning the gap. CDR3 DNA: TGCGCCAGCAGCTTGGCCGGCCTAGCAGCCGCAGATACGCAGTATTTT. Protein product: CASSLAGLAAADTQYF.

The chain employs TRBV5-6 and TRBJ1-4, with D uncertain. The germline CDR1 and CDR2 sequences are SGHDT and YYEEEE. Trimming removed 0 bases at V and 7 bases at J, with 10 bases between. The CDR3 runs 14 residues. The CDR3 protein is CASSLVSAGEKLFF. Here the CDR3 DNA reads TGTGCCAGCAGCTTGGTGTCAGCCGGTGAAAAACTGTTTTTT.

The CDR3 DNA reads TGCAGTGCTAGTTTTGAGGGCGCGCCTAGCACAGATACGCAGTATTTT. Amino acids: CSASFEGAPSTDTQYF. This sequence joins TRBV20-1 and TRBJ2-3; weak D call: TRBD2 (5 bases). V gave up 3 bases and J gave up 0 bases, with 16 bases separating them. Germline loops: CDR1 DFQATT, CDR2 SNEGSKA (reference sequence). The CDR3 totals 16 residues.

V usage is TRBV7-8 and J usage is TRBJ2-7, with TRBD2 matching over 7 bases. CDR1 SGHVS and CDR2 FQNEAQ come from the germline V gene. The CDR3 consists of 14 residues. V trimming: 7 bases; J trimming: 6 bases; junction bases outside the gene matches: 12. The CDR3 reads CASTPAGPSREQYF. CDR3 DNA sequence: TGTGCCAGCACCCCAGCGGGGCCCTCCCGCGAGCAGTACTTC. Full variable domain (missing parts from reference TRBV7-8 and TRBJ2-7): GAGVSQSPRYKVAKRGQDVALRCDPISGHVSLFWYQQALGQGPEFLTYFQNEAQLDKSGLPSDRFFAERPEGSVSTLKIQRTQQEDSAVYLCASTPAGPSREQYFGPGTRLTVT.

Many counts were recorded for this clonotype. The chain couples TRBV6-5 to TRBJ1-5, with D unresolved. V gave up 4 bases and J gave up 6 bases, with 7 bases separating them. In germline, CDR1 is MNHEY, CDR2 SVGAGI. CDR3 size: 12 residues. This chain's CDR3 is CASSFMGQPQHF. The CDR3 nucleotides are TGTGCCAGCAGTTTCATGGGTCAGCCCCAGCATTTT.

This chain uses TRBV7-2 with TRBJ2-1, with D tentatively TRBD2 (5 bases). The V end was cut by 2 bases, the J end by 5 bases, with 16 bases between. The CDR3 loop spans 16 amino acids. Germline V gene sequence: CDR1 SGHTA, CDR2 FQGNSA. The DNA of the CDR3 is TGTGCCAGCAGCTTACCTACCTACAGTAGCGACAATGAGCAGTTCTTC. It encodes CASSLPTYSSDNEQFF. The variable domain in full, with the rest retrieved from reference TRBV7-2 and TRBJ2-1, is GAGVSQSPSNKVTEKGKDVELRCDPISGHTALYWYRQSLGQGLEFLIYFQGNSAPDKSGLPSDRFSAERTGGSVSTLTIQRTQQEDSAVYLCASSLPTYSSDNEQFFGPGTRLTVL.

This clonotype was detected only a few times. V and J are TRBV9 and TRBJ2-3; 14 nucleotides match TRBD2. The CDR3 loop spans 17 amino acids. Per germline, CDR1 SGDLS and CDR2 YYNGEE. The trim removed 3 bases at V and 4 bases at J, leaving 7 bases unmatched. The CDR3 DNA reads TGTGCCAGCAGCGCAGCGACTAGCGGGGGGGCGTCAGATACGCAGTATTTT. The encoded protein is CASSAATSGGASDTQYF.

The genes are TRBV20-1 and TRBJ2-7; 12 bases are shared with TRBD2. The CDR3 spans 15 residues. V shed 0 bases, J shed 4 bases, and the junction held 4 bases outside the gene matches. Germline V gives CDR1 DFQATT, CDR2 SNEGSKA (reference sequence). CDR3 in DNA: TGCAGTGCTAGAGATTTTCTAGCGGGAGGGTACGAGCAGTACTTC. Its translation is CSARDFLAGGYEQYF.

V is TRBV12-3 or TRBV12-4 and J is TRBJ2-3, with D perhaps TRBD2 (7 bases). V was shortened by 6 bases and J by 1 base, with 14 bases between the two germline ends. CDR3 length: 15 amino acids. The DNA for the CDR3 is TGTGCCAGCAGCCGACTAGCAGGGGGCACAGATACGCAGTATTTT. The encoded protein is CASSRLAGGTDTQYF.

This clonotype was found a few times. The V and J genes are TRBV6-5 and TRBJ2-3, with TRBD2 as a possible D gene (5 bases). V lost 2 bases and J lost 1, with 13 bases in between. Per the germline V gene, CDR1 is MNHEY and CDR2 is SVGAGI. The CDR3 extends over 16 amino acids. The DNA for the CDR3 is TGTGCCAGCAGTTACCACTTTCGGGGTCGCACAGATACGCAGTATTTT. Its protein product is CASSYHFRGRTDTQYF.

This clonotype appeared a few times. This sequence joins TRBV11-3 and TRBJ2-2; TRBD2 might be the D (6 bases). This CDR3 spans 15 amino acids. The V and J ends lost 5 bases and 3 bases respectively, with 13 bases between them. Germline loops: CDR1 SGHNT, CDR2 YENEEA. CDR3 sequence reads: CASSPGDLHTGELFF. In nucleotides, the CDR3 is TGTGCCAGCAGCCCGGGGGACCTACACACCGGGGAGCTGTTTTTT.

This clonotype has a count of ten or more. This rearrangement joins TRBV5-1 to TRBJ2-7; no reliable D call. Germline values: CDR1 SGHRS, CDR2 YFSETQ. V was clipped by 1 base and J by 6 bases, with 14 bases between them. This CDR3 has 14 residues. The CDR3 here is CASSLTVFESEQYF. Here the CDR3 DNA reads TGCGCCAGCAGCTTGACCGTGTTTGAGAGCGAGCAGTACTTC.

V and J are TRBV28 and TRBJ2-1; 9 nucleotides line up with TRBD2. CDR3 size: 17 residues. The germline gives CDR1 MDHEN, CDR2 SYDVKM. J was trimmed by 8 bases and V by 4 bases; bases with no gene match: 15. Here the CDR3 reads CASSSPHGREGPDEQFF. The DNA of the CDR3 is TGTGCCAGCAGTTCCCCTCATGGGCGGGAGGGCCCCGATGAGCAGTTCTTC.

The chain is built from TRBV9 and TRBJ1-1, with a possible D match to TRBD1 (6 bases). V shed 0 bases and J shed 7 bases, with 16 bases lying between them. Germline V gene sequence: CDR1 SGDLS, CDR2 YYNGEE. The CDR3 totals 15 residues. The CDR3 protein is CASSVAMAGVGEAFF. Here the CDR3 DNA reads TGTGCCAGCAGCGTAGCTATGGCAGGGGTGGGTGAAGCTTTCTTT.

This clonotype was picked up a small number of times. V gene TRBV6-1 combines with J gene TRBJ1-5, with TRBD1 matching 9 bases. After removal of 11 bases from V and 2 bases from J, the junction contained 16 bases not matched to a gene. The germline V gene has CDR1 MNHNS and CDR2 SASEGT. The CDR3 spans 17 residues. The DNA for the CDR3 is TGTGCCGGCGACCGGGACAGGGCTCTAGGGGGCAATCAGCCCCAGCATTTT. This gives the protein CAGDRDRALGGNQPQHF.

The chain is built from TRBV19 and TRBJ2-1; D may be TRBD1 or TRBD2 (5 bases each). This CDR3 contains 14 residues. V lost 3 bases and J 6 bases, leaving 12 bases between the germline ends. CDR1 LNHDA and CDR2 SQIVND come from the germline V gene (reference sequence). In nucleotides, the CDR3 is TGTGCCAGTAGTATCCGGGACCGCTCCAATGAGCAGTTCTTC. Protein: CASSIRDRSNEQFF.

This clonotype was seen only a few times. Sequence at one end of the junction differs from germline and may be a read error. The rearrangement links TRBV27 to TRBJ2-1; 12 nucleotides agree with TRBD1. Germline V lookup: CDR1 MNHEY, CDR2 SMNVEV (reference sequence). The CDR3 is made up of 18 amino acids. CDR3 bases: TGTACCAGCAGTTTTGGCCCGGGACAGGGGGCGTTGGGGAATGAGCAGTTCTTC. This sequence encodes CTSSFGPGQGALGNEQFF.